What follows describes a single TCR beta chain. Antigen: not known. This CDR3 region has 13 residues. V gave up 3 bases and J gave up 1 base, with 3 bases separating them. Germline CDR1 LGHNT, CDR2 FRNRAP. These data come from a study of CD8 T cells in ankylosing spondylitis. For TCR beta, libraries came from quantitative 5'-RACE with molecular barcodes. TCRdb re-analysed the 5' RACE reads in MiXCR, keeping a single row per CDR3 protein. The sample lists fewer than 400,000 distinct CDR3 sequences, around 24% seen once, with about a sixth in the top ten. Findings and limits, study-wide: Seven to nine highly homologous variants formed a TCR beta motif that appeared characteristic of ankylosing spondylitis blood.

Sequenced material: blood, either unsorted or a sorted T cell fraction (not recorded which). This clonotype was obtained from a male donor with ankylosing spondylitis. J is TRBJ2-2 and V is TRBV12-5, with D unresolved. The CDR3 DNA reads TGTGCTAGTGGTTTAGGGAACACCGGGGAGCTGTTTTTT. Protein product: CASGLGNTGELFF.